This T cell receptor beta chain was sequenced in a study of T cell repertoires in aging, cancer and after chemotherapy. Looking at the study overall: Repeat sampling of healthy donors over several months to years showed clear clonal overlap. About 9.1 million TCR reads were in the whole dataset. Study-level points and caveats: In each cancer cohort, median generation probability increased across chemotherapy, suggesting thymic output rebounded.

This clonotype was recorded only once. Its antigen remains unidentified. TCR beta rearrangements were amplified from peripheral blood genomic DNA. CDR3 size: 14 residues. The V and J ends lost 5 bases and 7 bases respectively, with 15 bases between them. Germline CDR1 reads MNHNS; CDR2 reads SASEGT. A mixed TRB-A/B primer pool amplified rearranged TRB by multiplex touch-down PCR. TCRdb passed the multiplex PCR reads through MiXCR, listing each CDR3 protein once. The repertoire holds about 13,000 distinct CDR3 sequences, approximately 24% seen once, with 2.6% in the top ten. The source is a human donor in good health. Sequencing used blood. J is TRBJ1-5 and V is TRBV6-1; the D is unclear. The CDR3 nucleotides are TGTGCCAGCAGTCGGTATTCAAGCCCCCAGCCCCAGCATTTT. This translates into CASSRYSSPQPQHF.